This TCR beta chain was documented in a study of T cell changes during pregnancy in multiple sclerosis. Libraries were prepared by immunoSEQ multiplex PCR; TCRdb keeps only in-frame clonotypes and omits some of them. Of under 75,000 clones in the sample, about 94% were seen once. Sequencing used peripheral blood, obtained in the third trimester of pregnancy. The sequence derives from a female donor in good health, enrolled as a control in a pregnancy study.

In nucleotides, the CDR3 is TGTGCCAGCAGTTACCGGGGGAATGGGGATGAAAAACTGTTTTTT. Encoded protein: CASSYRGNGDEKLFF. The chain joins TRBV6-5 to TRBJ1-4; D may be TRBD1 (5 bases). The V gene lost 2 bases and the J gene lost 6 bases, with 13 bases spanning the gap. The germline V gene encodes CDR1 MNHEY and CDR2 SVGAGI. The CDR3 length is 15 residues.